This TCR beta chain derives from a study of glioma-infiltrating T cells after dendritic cell vaccination. Time point reported: after dendritic cell vaccination, including at tumor progression/relapse. None of the glioblastoma patients had an isocitrate dehydrogenase mutation. PBMC sampling occurred before vaccination, two weeks after the third dose, and at progression. The PCR used 60 V beta and 13 J beta primers. TCRdb keeps only in-frame clones here, not all; method: immunoSEQ multiplex PCR. The table has about 76,000 clones, around 87% seen once; the top ten hold around 2.1%. J lost 0 bases, V lost 0 bases, and 3 bases had no gene match. The CDR3 covers 17 residues. Germline lookup yields CDR1 SGHDN and CDR2 FVKESK.

The TCR sequence derives from a human donor with glioblastoma. This chain connects TRBV14 to TRBJ1-1; 11 bases are a match to TRBD1. Sample: blood, taken after dendritic cell vaccination. CDR3 coding DNA: TGTGCCAGCAGCCAAGATTGGGGACAGGGGGTGAACACTGAAGCTTTCTTT. Amino acids: CASSQDWGQGVNTEAFF.